The present T cell receptor beta chain was sequenced within a study of T-cell memory formation after mild COVID-19. This clonotype turned up a few times. The antigen remains unidentified. It was 5'RACE with constant-segment primers that produced the TCR alpha and TCR beta cDNA libraries, which carried sample barcodes and UMIs. TCRdb called the 5' RACE reads again in MiXCR, with one record for every CDR3 protein. The sample shows roughly 410,000 distinct CDR3 sequences, 20% to 25% of them seen only once. Germline lookup yields CDR1 SNHLY and CDR2 FYNNEI. V shed 8 bases, J shed 3 bases, and the junction held 1 base outside the gene matches. There are 12 residues in the CDR3. Study results and limitations: Most CD4+ clones that shrank were in CM and EM, while CD8+ ones turned up in EMRA. The pre-infection memory compartment contained some responding clones, suggesting cross-reactive memory joined. Whereas later expanders leaned CD4+, clones contracting day 15 to 85 showed a balanced CD4/CD8 makeup.

Input material: PBMCs or a T cell subset sorted from them (not recorded which). The J gene is TRBJ2-1, the V gene TRBV2, with 7 bases identical to TRBD2. The sequence came from an adult woman who had mild COVID-19 (a few samples of this study predate the infection). Cell type and time point are not known. CDR3 bases: TGTGCCAGCCGGGACTACTACAATGAGCAGTTCTTC. It encodes CASRDYYNEQFF.